A single sample is the source of the 4 T cell receptor beta chains below, sequenced in a study of OX40 agonist ivuxolimab in advanced cancers. Data came from immunoSEQ multiplex PCR; TCRdb stores just in-frame clones and leaves some out. The data contain over 60,000 clones, 65% to 90% of them singletons. The material sequenced was CD4+ or CD8+ T cells sorted from blood, taken in a trial of the OX40 agonist ivuxolimab. These receptors originate from an adult with an advanced solid tumor such as melanoma, head and neck, liver or kidney cancer.

The chain carries TRBV6-1 and TRBJ1-3; a weak D match, TRBD1 (6 bases). The CDR3 runs 15 residues. V lost 0 bases and J 4 bases, leaving 10 bases between the germline ends. Germline V gene sequence: CDR1 MNHNS, CDR2 SASEGT. The CDR3 coding sequence is TGTGCCAGCAGTGAAGCAAGGGGGTTCGGAAACACCATATATTTT. It specifies CASSEARGFGNTIYF.

V usage is TRBV5-1 and J usage is TRBJ1-1; 9 bases line up with TRBD1. J gave up 3 bases and V 0 bases, and 6 bases lay outside the gene matches. This CDR3 has 16 amino acids. In germline, CDR1 is SGHRS, CDR2 YFSETQ. CDR3 nucleotide sequence: TGCGCCAGCAGCTTGGAAGGACAGGGGAGGTACACTGAAGCTTTCTTT. This translates into CASSLEGQGRYTEAFF.

The rearrangement uses TRBV6-1 and TRBJ2-3; 8 bases agree with TRBD1. The CDR3 spans 18 residues. Germline CDR1 is MNHNS and CDR2 is SASEGT. V trimming: 0 bases; J trimming: 3 bases; junction bases outside the gene matches: 11. In DNA form, the CDR3 reads TGTGCCAGCAGTGAAGCTGGGCAGGGGGCGTCCCGGACAGATACGCAGTATTTT. It is translated as CASSEAGQGASRTDTQYF.

In this sample, this clone turned up once. CDR3 nucleotides: TGTGCCAGCAGCCAACGCTTTGGGGAACAGGGCTGGGGAAACATTCAGTACTTC. Amino acids: CASSQRFGEQGWGNIQYF. The V gene is TRBV14, the J gene TRBJ2-4, with a weak D call TRBD1 (6 bases). This CDR3 region has 18 residues. Germline V CDR1 and CDR2: SGHDN, FVKESK. V was pared by 2 bases and J by 6 bases, with 23 bases between.